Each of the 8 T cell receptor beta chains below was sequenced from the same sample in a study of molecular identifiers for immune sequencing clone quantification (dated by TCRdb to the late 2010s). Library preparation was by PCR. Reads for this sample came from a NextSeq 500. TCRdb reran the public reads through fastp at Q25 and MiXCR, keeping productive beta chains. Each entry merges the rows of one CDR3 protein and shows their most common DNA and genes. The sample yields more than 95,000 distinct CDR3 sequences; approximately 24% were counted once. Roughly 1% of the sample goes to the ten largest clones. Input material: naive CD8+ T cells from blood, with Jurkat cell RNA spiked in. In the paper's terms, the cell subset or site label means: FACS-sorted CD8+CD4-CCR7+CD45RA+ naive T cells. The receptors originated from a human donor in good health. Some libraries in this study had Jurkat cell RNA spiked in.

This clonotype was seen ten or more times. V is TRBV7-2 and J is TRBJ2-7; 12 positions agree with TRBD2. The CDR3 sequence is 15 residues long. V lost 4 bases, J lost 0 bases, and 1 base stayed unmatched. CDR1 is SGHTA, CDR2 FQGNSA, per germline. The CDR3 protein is CASSWTSGTSYEQYF. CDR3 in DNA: TGTGCCAGCAGCTGGACTAGCGGGACCTCCTACGAGCAGTACTTC. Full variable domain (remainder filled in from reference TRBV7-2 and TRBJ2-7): GAGVSQSPSNKVTEKGKDVELRCDPISGHTALYWYRQSLGQGLEFLIYFQGNSAPDKSGLPSDRFSAERTGGSVSTLTIQRTQQEDSAVYLCASSWTSGTSYEQYFGPGTRLTVT.

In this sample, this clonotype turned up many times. CDR3 sequence reads: CASSYTVQGQPQHF. In DNA form, the CDR3 reads TGTGCCAGCAGTTACACGGTCCAGGGTCAGCCCCAGCATTTT. The chain is built from TRBV6-2 or TRBV6-3 and TRBJ1-5; a possible D gene is TRBD1 (5 bases). This CDR3 contains 14 residues. Per the germline V gene, CDR1 is MNHEY and CDR2 is SVGEGT. The V gene lost 2 bases and the J gene lost 6 bases, with 11 bases spanning the gap.

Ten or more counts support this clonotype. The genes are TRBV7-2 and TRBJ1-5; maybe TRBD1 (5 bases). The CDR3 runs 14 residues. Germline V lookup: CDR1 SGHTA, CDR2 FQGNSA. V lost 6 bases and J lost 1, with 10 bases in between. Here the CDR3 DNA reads TGTGCCAGCAGACTGACAGAAAGCAATCAGCCCCAGCATTTT. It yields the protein CASRLTESNQPQHF.

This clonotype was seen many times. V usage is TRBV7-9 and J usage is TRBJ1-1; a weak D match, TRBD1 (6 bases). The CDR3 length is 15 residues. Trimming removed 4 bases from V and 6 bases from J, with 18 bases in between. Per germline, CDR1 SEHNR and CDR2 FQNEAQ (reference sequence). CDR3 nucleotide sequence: TGTGCCAGCAGCTGGAAGGGGGGTGAGAGCGCTGAAGCTTTCTTT. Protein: CASSWKGGESAEAFF.

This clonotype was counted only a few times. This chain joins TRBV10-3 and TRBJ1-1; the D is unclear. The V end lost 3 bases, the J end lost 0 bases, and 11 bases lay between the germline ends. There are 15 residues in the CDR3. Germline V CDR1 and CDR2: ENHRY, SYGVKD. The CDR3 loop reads CAISDTGRLNTEAFF. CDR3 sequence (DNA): TGTGCCATCAGTGATACCGGACGGCTGAACACTGAAGCTTTCTTT.

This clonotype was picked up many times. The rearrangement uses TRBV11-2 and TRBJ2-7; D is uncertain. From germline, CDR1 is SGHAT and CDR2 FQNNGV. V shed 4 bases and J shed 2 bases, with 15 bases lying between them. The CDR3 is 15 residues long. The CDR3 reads CASSSASAPTYEQYF. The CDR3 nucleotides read TGTGCCAGCAGCTCGGCGTCGGCTCCGACCTACGAGCAGTACTTC. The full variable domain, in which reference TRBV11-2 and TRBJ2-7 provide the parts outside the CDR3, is EAGVAQSPRYKIIEKRQSVAFWCNPISGHATLYWYQQILGQGPKLLIQFQNNGVVDDSQLPKDRFSAERLKGVDSTLKIQPAKLEDSAVYLCASSSASAPTYEQYFGPGTRLTVT.

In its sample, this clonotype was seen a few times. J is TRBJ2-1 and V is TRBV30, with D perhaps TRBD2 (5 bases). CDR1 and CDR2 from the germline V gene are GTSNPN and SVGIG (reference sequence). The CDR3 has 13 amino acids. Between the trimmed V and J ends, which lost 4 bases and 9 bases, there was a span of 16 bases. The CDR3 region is CAWTMGVGIEQFF. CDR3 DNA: TGTGCCTGGACTATGGGAGTGGGGATTGAGCAGTTCTTC.

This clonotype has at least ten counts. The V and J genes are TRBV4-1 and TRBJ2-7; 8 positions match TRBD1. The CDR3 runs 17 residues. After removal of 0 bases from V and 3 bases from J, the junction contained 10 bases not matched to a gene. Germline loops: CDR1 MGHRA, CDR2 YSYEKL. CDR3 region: CASSQDGTGGTHYEQYF. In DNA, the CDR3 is TGCGCCAGCAGCCAAGATGGGACAGGTGGCACCCACTACGAGCAGTACTTC.